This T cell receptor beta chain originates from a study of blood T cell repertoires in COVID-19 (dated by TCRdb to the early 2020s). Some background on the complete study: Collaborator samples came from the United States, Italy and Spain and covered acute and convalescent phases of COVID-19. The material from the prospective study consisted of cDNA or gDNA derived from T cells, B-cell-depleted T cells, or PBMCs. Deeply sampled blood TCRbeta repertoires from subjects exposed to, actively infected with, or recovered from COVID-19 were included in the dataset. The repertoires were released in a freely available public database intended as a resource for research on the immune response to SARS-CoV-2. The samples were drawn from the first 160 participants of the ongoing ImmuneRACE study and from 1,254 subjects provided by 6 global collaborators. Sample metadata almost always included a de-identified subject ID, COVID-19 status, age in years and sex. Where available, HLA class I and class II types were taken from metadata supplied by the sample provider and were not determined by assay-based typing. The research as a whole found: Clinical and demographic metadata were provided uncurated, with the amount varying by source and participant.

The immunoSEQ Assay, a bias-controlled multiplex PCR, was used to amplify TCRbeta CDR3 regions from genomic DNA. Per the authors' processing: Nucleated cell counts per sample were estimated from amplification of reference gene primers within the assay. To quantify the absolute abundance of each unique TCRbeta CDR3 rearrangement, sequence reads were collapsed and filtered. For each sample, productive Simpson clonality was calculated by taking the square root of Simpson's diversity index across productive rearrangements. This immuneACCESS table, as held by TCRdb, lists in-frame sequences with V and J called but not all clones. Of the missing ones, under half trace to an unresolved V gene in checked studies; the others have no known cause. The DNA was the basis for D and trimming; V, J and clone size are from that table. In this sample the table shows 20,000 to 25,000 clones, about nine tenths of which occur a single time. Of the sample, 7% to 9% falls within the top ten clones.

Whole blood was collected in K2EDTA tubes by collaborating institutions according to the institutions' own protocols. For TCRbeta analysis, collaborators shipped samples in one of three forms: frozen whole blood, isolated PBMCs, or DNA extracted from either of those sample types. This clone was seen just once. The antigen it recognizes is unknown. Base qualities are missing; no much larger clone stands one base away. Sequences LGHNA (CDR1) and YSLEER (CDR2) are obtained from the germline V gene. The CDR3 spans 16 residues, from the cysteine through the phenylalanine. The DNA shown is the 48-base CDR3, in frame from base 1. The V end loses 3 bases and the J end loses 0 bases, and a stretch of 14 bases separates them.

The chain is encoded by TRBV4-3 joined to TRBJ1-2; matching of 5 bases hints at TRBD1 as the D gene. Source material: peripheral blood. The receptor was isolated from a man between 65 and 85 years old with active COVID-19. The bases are TGCGCCAGCAGCCAGAATTTAGGACACTCTAACTATGGCTACACCTTC. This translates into CASSQNLGHSNYGYTF.